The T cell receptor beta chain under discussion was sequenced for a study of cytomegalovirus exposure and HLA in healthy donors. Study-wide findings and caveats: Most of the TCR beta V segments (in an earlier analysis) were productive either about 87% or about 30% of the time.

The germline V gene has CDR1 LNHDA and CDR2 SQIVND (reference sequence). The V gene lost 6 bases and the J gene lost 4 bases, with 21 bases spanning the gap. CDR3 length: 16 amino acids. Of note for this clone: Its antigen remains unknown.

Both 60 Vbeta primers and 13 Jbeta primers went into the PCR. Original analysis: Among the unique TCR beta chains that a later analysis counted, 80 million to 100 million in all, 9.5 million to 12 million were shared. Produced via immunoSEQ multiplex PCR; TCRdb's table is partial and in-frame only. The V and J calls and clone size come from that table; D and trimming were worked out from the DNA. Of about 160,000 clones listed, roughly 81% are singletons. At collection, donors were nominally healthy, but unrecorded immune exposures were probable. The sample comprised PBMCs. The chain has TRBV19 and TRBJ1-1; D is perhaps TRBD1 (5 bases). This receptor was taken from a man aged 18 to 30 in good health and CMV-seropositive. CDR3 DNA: TGTGCCAGTAGCCCTCTAGGAGGGGAGGTAGTCACTGAAGCTTTCTTT. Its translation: CASSPLGGEVVTEAFF.